This TCR beta chain stems from a study of T cell responses to AZD1222 COVID-19 vaccine. This CDR3 is built from 12 residues. Looked up from germline, CDR1 is SGHTA and CDR2 is FQGNSA. Trimming shortened V by 5 bases and J by 14 bases, and 13 bases separated the two germline ends. Study-wide results and caveats: Donors were largely white British and mainly female; clonal diversity was possibly underestimated. Regions left unmutated in variants are reportedly the target of nearly half of spike-specific TCRs.

A word on this clone: The target antigen is unknown.

Profiled with immunoSEQ multiplex PCR; TCRdb holds only in-frame clones, not every one. The table includes roughly 120,000 clones, approximately 88% detected once. The sequence came from an adult in good health. This sequence joins TRBV7-2 and TRBJ1-6, with D uncertain. The material was peripheral blood, obtained on day 0 of AZD1222 vaccination. The CDR3 spells CASSNGVGTLHF. The CDR3 DNA reads TGTGCCAGCAGCAATGGAGTGGGTACCCTCCACTTT.